The 15 T cell receptor beta chains listed next were all sequenced from one sample in a study of T cells in Graves' hyperthyroidism and ophthalmopathy (dated by TCRdb to about 2019). Receptors were amplified or captured by multiplex PCR. The data were produced on an Illumina HiSeq 2000. TCR beta CDR3 regions were amplified from RNA transcripts. A first-round RT-PCR of the TCR CDR3 used the HTBI primer set with the Qiagen OneStep RT-PCR kit. The public sequencing data were trimmed at Q25 with fastp and processed into clonotypes with MiXCR by TCRdb, which kept only in-frame beta chains. CDR3 protein duplicates are merged, each entry listing the most common genes and DNA. This sample holds about 200,000 distinct CDR3 sequences; 17% were observed only once. The ten largest clones capture approximately 50% of the sample. Sequenced material: blood. Source of these receptors: a man between 50 and 59 years old with Graves' hyperthyroidism.

This clonotype has more than one count but fewer than ten. The chain carries TRBV7-9 and TRBJ1-4, with no clear D. Looked up from germline, CDR1 is SEHNR and CDR2 is FQNEAQ (reference sequence). Trimming took off 5 bases at V and 4 bases at J, with 5 bases between the two ends. The CDR3 consists of 12 residues. CDR3 nucleotides: TGTGCCAGCAGCAGAGATAATGAAAAACTGTTTTTT. Translating gives CASSRDNEKLFF.

This clonotype was picked up many times. The chain has TRBV6-1 and TRBJ2-3; 7 bases map to TRBD1. The CDR3 totals 15 residues. Germline lookup yields CDR1 MNHNS and CDR2 SASEGT. V was clipped by 5 bases and J by 4 bases; unmatched bases: 9. The CDR3 sequence: CASSPTGAKADTQYF. DNA of the CDR3: TGTGCCAGCAGTCCCACAGGGGCGAAGGCAGATACGCAGTATTTT.

This clonotype has a count of ten or more. The chain combines TRBV28 with TRBJ2-3; D is ambiguous. V lost 2 bases to trimming and J lost 5 bases, with 14 bases between them. The CDR3 extends over 15 amino acids. From germline, CDR1 is MDHEN and CDR2 SYDVKM. The CDR3 reads CASSLDAEIRDTQYF. CDR3 nucleotide sequence: TGTGCCAGCAGTTTAGATGCGGAGATTAGAGATACGCAGTATTTT.

The rearrangement joins TRBV27 to TRBJ2-7; TRBD2 is a possible D gene (6 bases). This CDR3 region has 12 residues. Germline V gene lookup returns CDR1 MNHEY and CDR2 SMNVEV (reference sequence). The ends were cut back, 3 bases at V and 7 bases at J, with 10 bases in the middle. The CDR3 nucleotides are TGTGCCAGCAGTTTCGGGGGTAAGGAGCAGTACTTC. It codes for CASSFGGKEQYF.

This clonotype has only a few counts. The chain uses TRBV29-1 and TRBJ2-7, with D tentatively TRBD1 (6 bases). From germline, CDR1 is SQVTM and CDR2 ANQGSEA. This CDR3 has 13 residues. V was cut by 4 bases and J by 0 bases, with 10 bases left in between. CDR3 DNA: TGCAGCGTTGGAACAGGGAGCTCCTACGAGCAGTACTTC. Translating gives CSVGTGSSYEQYF.

This chain connects TRBV20-1 to TRBJ1-1; TRBD1 is a possible D gene (5 bases). The CDR3 sequence is 15 residues long. The V gene lost 2 bases and the J gene lost 1 base, with 14 bases spanning the gap. The V gene's germline CDR1 is DFQATT and CDR2 SNEGSKA (reference sequence). The CDR3 nucleotides read TGCAGTGCTAGAAGGGGATGGGTGAGGAACACTGAAGCTTTCTTT. This codes for CSARRGWVRNTEAFF.

V usage is TRBV5-1 and J usage is TRBJ2-7, with 7 bases lining up with TRBD1. V trimming: 0 bases; J trimming: 5 bases; junction bases outside the gene matches: 5. CDR3 size: 14 residues. Germline V gives CDR1 SGHRS, CDR2 YFSETQ. CDR3 in amino acids: CASSLGQGYDEQYF. CDR3 nucleotide sequence: TGCGCCAGCAGCTTGGGACAGGGATACGACGAGCAGTACTTC.

The chain is built from TRBV5-1 and TRBJ2-7, with TRBD1 matching 8 bases. Germline V CDR1 and CDR2: SGHRS, YFSETQ. V shed 0 bases and J 5 bases; nucleotides not matched to a gene: 7. The CDR3 runs 15 residues. CDR3 sequence reads: CASSLGQGANNEQYF. In DNA, the CDR3 is TGCGCCAGCAGCTTGGGGCAGGGGGCTAATAACGAGCAGTACTTC.

This clonotype appeared many times. The chain couples TRBV28 to TRBJ2-1, with TRBD2 identical over 10 bases. Germline V lookup: CDR1 MDHEN, CDR2 SYDVKM. V trimming: 7 bases; J trimming: 8 bases; junction bases outside the gene matches: 11. CDR3 length: 15 amino acids. The CDR3 reads CASNDLAGVDDEQFF. CDR3 sequence (DNA): TGTGCCAGCAATGATCTAGCGGGAGTGGACGATGAGCAGTTCTTC.

A few counts support this clonotype. The chain has TRBV3-1 and TRBJ2-2, with TRBD2 matching 7 bases. The CDR3 is 14 residues long. Germline V gene lookup returns CDR1 LGHDT and CDR2 YNNKEL (reference sequence). With V trimmed by 7 bases and J by 2 bases, 4 bases remained unmatched. CDR3 loop: CASIGTTNTGELFF. DNA of the CDR3: TGTGCCAGCATAGGGACTACCAACACCGGGGAGCTGTTTTTT. Variable domain in full (rest from reference TRBV3-1 and TRBJ2-2): DTAVSQTPKYLVTQMGNDKSIKCEQNLGHDTMYWYKQDSKKFLKIMFSYNNKELIINETVPNRFSPKSPDKAHLNLHINSLELGDSAVYFCASIGTTNTGELFFGEGSRLTVL.

Many counts were recorded for this clonotype. DNA for the CDR3: TGTGCCAGCAGCCCCGGACTAGCGGGAGGGGATGCCTACGAGCAGTACTTC. This sequence encodes CASSPGLAGGDAYEQYF. The genes are TRBV3-1 and TRBJ2-7, with 15 bases matching TRBD2. Germline CDR1 is LGHDT and CDR2 is YNNKEL (reference sequence). There are 17 residues in the CDR3. V shed 4 bases, J shed 2 bases, and the junction held 6 bases outside the gene matches.

The CDR3 DNA reads as TGCAGCGTGGATTACGGGTTCGGGGACGAGCAGTACTTC. It codes for CSVDYGFGDEQYF. The V gene is TRBV29-1, the J gene TRBJ2-7; a possible D gene is TRBD2 (5 bases). The germline V gene has CDR1 SQVTM and CDR2 ANQGSEA. The CDR3 has 13 residues. V was shortened by 6 bases and J by 5 bases, with 17 bases between the two germline ends.

This clonotype was counted once. The chain has TRBV11-2 and TRBJ2-5; maybe TRBD2 (6 bases). The V end lost 5 bases, the J end lost 5 bases, and 12 bases lay between the germline ends. CDR1 is SGHAT, CDR2 FQNNGV, per germline. The CDR3 loop spans 13 amino acids. The DNA for the CDR3 is TGTGCCAGCAGCCGGGGGACCGGGGAGACCCAGTACTTC. Translated, it gives CASSRGTGETQYF.

In this sample, this clonotype turned up a few times. The chain is built from TRBV5-1 and TRBJ1-1, with 8 bases identical to TRBD1. CDR1 is SGHRS, CDR2 YFSETQ, per germline. Trimming took 4 bases from V and 3 from J; bases not matched to a gene: 5. The CDR3 has 14 residues. Here the CDR3 DNA reads TGCGCCAGCAGCCCGCAGGGGGCTGACACTGAAGCTTTCTTT. Its translation is CASSPQGADTEAFF. Drawing the rest from reference TRBV5-1 and TRBJ1-1, the complete variable domain is KAGVTQTPRYLIKTRGQQVTLSCSPISGHRSVSWYQQTPGQGLQFLFEYFSETQRNKGNFPGRFSGRQFSNSRSEMNVSTLELGDSALYLCASSPQGADTEAFFGQGTRLTVV.

V and J are TRBV12-3 or TRBV12-4 and TRBJ2-1; D is possibly TRBD2 (7 bases). V was shortened by 1 base and J by 5 bases, with 21 bases between the two germline ends. The CDR3 runs to 18 residues. In DNA form, the CDR3 reads TGTGCCAGCAGTTTAGGGGGGCTAGCGGTCTCACCGGACAATGAGCAGTTCTTC. Amino acid sequence: CASSLGGLAVSPDNEQFF.